Presented here are 7 T cell receptor beta chains from one specimen sequenced in a study of blood T cell repertoires in COVID-19 (dated by TCRdb to about 2020). Library construction relied on the immunoSEQ multiplex PCR assay. In its TCRdb copy, this immuneACCESS table keeps in-frame sequences only and misses some clones. Where compared with another copy, unresolved V genes explain less than half of these, and the others have no known cause. Across this sample there are approximately 240,000 clones, with 85% seen only once. The top ten hold approximately 2.6% of the sample. The sequenced material came from peripheral blood. The receptor source for this set is a middle-aged man who had recovered from COVID-19.

This chain uses TRBV18 with TRBJ2-1; TRBD2 might be the D (6 bases). This CDR3 is built from 15 residues. The ends were cut back, 2 bases at V and 7 bases at J, with 15 bases in the middle. From germline, CDR1 is KGHSH and CDR2 LQKENI. The CDR3 DNA follows: TGTGCCAGCTCACCATTCGGGAGTGCCCGGAATGAGCAGTTCTTC. Translated, it gives CASSPFGSARNEQFF.

In its sample, this clone was seen once. This chain links TRBV27 with TRBJ2-7; TRBD2 matches 13 bases. The CDR3 totals 17 residues. Germline-derived CDR1 and CDR2 are MNHEY and SMNVEV (reference sequence). V gave up 4 bases and J gave up 3 bases; unmatched junction bases: 9. DNA for the CDR3: TGTGCCAGCAGTTCCCCGGGACTAGCGGGAACTGTCTACGAGCAGTACTTC. Residues: CASSSPGLAGTVYEQYF.

V usage is TRBV7-6 and J usage is TRBJ2-1; 14 bases map to TRBD2. The CDR3 totals 18 residues. The V gene end was trimmed by 5 bases and the J gene end by 7 bases; junction bases not matched to a gene: 13. Per the germline V gene, CDR1 is SGHVS and CDR2 is FNYEAQ. The CDR3 DNA reads TGTGCCAGCAGCCGGACTAGCGGGAGGACCAGGGCTAGGAATGAGCAGTTCTTC. Amino acids: CASSRTSGRTRARNEQFF.

The chain is built from TRBV15 and TRBJ1-3; no clear D gene. Trimming removed 6 bases at V and 0 bases at J, with 6 bases between. The CDR3 consists of 13 residues. Per the germline V gene, CDR1 is LNHNV and CDR2 is YYDKDF (reference sequence). CDR3 nucleotides: TGTGCCACCAGTTCCCACTCTGGAAACACCATATATTTT. It is translated as CATSSHSGNTIYF. Using reference TRBV15 and TRBJ1-3 for the parts outside the CDR3, the full variable domain is DAMVIQNPRYQVTQFGKPVTLSCSQTLNHNVMYWYQQKSSQAPKLLFHYYDKDFNNEADTPDNFQSRRPNTSFCFLDIRSPGLGDTAMYLCATSSHSGNTIYFGEGSWLTVV.

The chain recombines TRBV23-1 with TRBJ2-2, with 7 positions matching TRBD1. TRBV23-1 has ORF status, its function being uncertain. V lost 0 bases and J lost 7; bases outside the gene matches: 8. This CDR3 comprises 16 residues. In DNA form, the CDR3 reads TGCGCCAGCAGTCAATCGATAGGGGGCAGGGGCGGGGAGCTGTTTTTT. It codes for CASSQSIGGRGGELFF.

The CDR3 DNA reads TGTGCCAGCAGTGACTCAGAGGACCTGCTAGCGCCGTCGTACTTC. Translation: CASSDSEDLLAPSYF. This chain links TRBV6-4 with TRBJ2-7; D may be TRBD2 (6 bases). CDR1 is MRHNA and CDR2 is SNTAGT in the germline V gene. V was trimmed by 0 bases and J by 12 bases, leaving 21 bases between them. The CDR3 has 15 amino acids.

This clone was found a few times. The rearrangement links TRBV30 to TRBJ2-7; 11 bases line up with TRBD2. The V segment lost 4 bases and the J segment 4 bases; nucleotides outside the gene matches: 3. Germline V gene data show CDR1 as GTSNPN and CDR2 as SVGIG (reference sequence). The CDR3 has 13 residues. The CDR3 DNA reads TGTGCCTGGACTACTAGCGGGAGTTACGAGCAGTACTTC. Translated: CAWTTSGSYEQYF.